This TCR beta chain was profiled in a study of cytomegalovirus exposure and HLA in healthy donors. The ends lost 4 bases at V and 8 bases at J; junction bases unmatched: 10. The CDR3 runs 15 residues. Germline V gives CDR1 SGHRS, CDR2 YFSETQ. Researchers ran the PCR with 60 Vbeta and 13 Jbeta primers. Using immunoSEQ multiplex PCR, the repertoire was profiled, and TCRdb retains in-frame clones only, with some absent. The sample table includes about 110,000 clones. This clonotype originated in a man aged 25-40 years in good health and CMV-seronegative. Sequenced: PBMCs. This chain uses TRBV5-1 with TRBJ1-4; 8 bases line up with TRBD1. CDR3 nucleotide sequence: TGCGCCAGCAGCACTGCCGACAGGGGTGGCGAAAAACTGTTTTTT. This encodes CASSTADRGGEKLFF.